This T cell receptor (beta chain) was recorded in a study of T cells after posttransplantation cyclophosphamide. Clones were read by immunoSEQ multiplex PCR, and TCRdb kept only the in-frame ones, dropping some. Recorded here are about 30,000 clones, none singletons. The table lists this clone with many counts. V lost 5 bases to trimming and J lost 8 bases; unmatched junction nucleotides: 4. The CDR3 loop spans 13 amino acids. Germline CDR1 SGHAT, CDR2 FQNNGV. This chain links TRBV11-2 with TRBJ2-2, with 8 bases lining up with TRBD1. The sequencing sample was made of PBMCs. This clonotype originated in a woman aged 55-70 years in good health, CMV-negative, and a related stem cell transplant donor. CDR3 coding DNA: TGTGCCAGCAGCGGACAGGGTAGGGGGGAGCTGTTTTTT. Translated: CASSGQGRGELFF. Full variable domain (outside the CDR3, taken from reference TRBV11-2 and TRBJ2-2): EAGVAQSPRYKIIEKRQSVAFWCNPISGHATLYWYQQILGQGPKLLIQFQNNGVVDDSQLPKDRFSAERLKGVDSTLKIQPAKLEDSAVYLCASSGQGRGELFFGEGSRLTVL.